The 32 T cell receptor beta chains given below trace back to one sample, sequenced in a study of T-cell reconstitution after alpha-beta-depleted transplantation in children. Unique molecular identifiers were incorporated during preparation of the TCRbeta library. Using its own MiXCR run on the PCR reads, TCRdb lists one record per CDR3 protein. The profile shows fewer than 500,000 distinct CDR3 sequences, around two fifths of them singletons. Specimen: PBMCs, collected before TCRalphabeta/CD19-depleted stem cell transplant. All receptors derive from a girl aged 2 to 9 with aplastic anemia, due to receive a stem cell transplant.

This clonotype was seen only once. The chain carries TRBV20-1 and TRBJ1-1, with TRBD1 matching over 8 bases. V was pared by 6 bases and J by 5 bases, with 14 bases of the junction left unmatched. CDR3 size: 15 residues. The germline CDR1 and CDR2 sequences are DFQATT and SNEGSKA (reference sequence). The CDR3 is CSASPGTGIETEAFF. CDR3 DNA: TGCAGTGCCAGCCCCGGGACAGGCATAGAAACTGAAGCTTTCTTT.

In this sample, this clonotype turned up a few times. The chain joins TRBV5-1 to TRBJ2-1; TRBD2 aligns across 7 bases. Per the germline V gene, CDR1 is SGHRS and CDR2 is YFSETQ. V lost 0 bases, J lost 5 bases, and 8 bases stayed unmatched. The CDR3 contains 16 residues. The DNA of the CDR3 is TGCGCCAGCAGCTTGGGGCTAGCGGTGGGGGACAATGAGCAGTTCTTC. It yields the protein CASSLGLAVGDNEQFF.

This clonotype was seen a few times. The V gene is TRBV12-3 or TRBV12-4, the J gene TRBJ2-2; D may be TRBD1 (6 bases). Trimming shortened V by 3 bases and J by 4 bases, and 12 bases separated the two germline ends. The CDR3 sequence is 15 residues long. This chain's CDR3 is CASSLWGPSTGELFF. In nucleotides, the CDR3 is TGTGCCAGCAGTTTGTGGGGGCCAAGCACCGGGGAGCTGTTTTTT.

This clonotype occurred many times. The CDR3 is CASSLWPSGLGRDEQFF. CDR3 bases: TGCGCCAGCAGCTTGTGGCCTAGCGGGTTGGGTCGGGATGAGCAGTTCTTC. The rearrangement links TRBV5-1 to TRBJ2-1; 8 bases agree with TRBD2. Germline lookup yields CDR1 SGHRS and CDR2 YFSETQ. This CDR3 contains 17 residues. The V and J ends lost 1 base and 8 bases, in that order; junction bases with no gene match: 14. Full variable domain (missing parts from reference TRBV5-1 and TRBJ2-1): KAGVTQTPRYLIKTRGQQVTLSCSPISGHRSVSWYQQTPGQGLQFLFEYFSETQRNKGNFPGRFSGRQFSNSRSEMNVSTLELGDSALYLCASSLWPSGLGRDEQFFGPGTRLTVL.

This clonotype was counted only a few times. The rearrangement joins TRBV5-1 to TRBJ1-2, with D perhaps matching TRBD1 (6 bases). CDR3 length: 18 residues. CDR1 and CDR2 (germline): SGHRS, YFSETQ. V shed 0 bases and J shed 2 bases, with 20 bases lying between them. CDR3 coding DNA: TGCGCCAGCAGCTTGGTGGGGGTAGGGGGGCTCCGCAACTATGGCTACACCTTC. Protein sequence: CASSLVGVGGLRNYGYTF.

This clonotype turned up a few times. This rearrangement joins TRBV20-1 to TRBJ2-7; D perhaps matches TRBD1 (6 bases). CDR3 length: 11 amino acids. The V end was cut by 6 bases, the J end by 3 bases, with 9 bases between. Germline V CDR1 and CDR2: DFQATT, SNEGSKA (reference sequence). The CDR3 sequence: CSAAQGYEQYF. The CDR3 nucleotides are TGCAGTGCCGCACAGGGCTACGAGCAGTACTTC.

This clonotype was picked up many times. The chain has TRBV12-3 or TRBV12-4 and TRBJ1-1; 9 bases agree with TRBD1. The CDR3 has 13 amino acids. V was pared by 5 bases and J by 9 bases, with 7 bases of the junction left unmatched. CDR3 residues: CASSPQGQGKAFF. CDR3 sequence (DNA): TGTGCCAGCAGTCCCCAGGGACAGGGAAAAGCTTTCTTT.

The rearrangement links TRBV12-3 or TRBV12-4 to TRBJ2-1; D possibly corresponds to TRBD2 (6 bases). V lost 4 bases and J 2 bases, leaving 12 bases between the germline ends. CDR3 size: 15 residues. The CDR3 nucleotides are TGTGCCAGCAGTTCCGCTCTAGCGACCTACAATGAGCAGTTCTTC. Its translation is CASSSALATYNEQFF.

As DNA, the CDR3 is TGTGCCAGCAGCCAAACCCTAGCGGGACAAAGCTCCTACAATGAGCAGTTCTTC. It yields the protein CASSQTLAGQSSYNEQFF. J is TRBJ2-1 and V is TRBV7-6, with 9 bases lining up with TRBD2. Per germline, CDR1 SGHVS and CDR2 FNYEAQ. The CDR3 spans 18 residues. With V trimmed by 5 bases and J by 0 bases, 11 bases remained unmatched.

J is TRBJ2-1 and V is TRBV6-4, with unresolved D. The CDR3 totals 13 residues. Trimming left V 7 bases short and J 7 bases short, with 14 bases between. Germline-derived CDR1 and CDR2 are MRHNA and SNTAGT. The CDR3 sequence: CASTSTAGNEQFF. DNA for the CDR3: TGTGCCAGCACCTCCACAGCAGGTAATGAGCAGTTCTTC.

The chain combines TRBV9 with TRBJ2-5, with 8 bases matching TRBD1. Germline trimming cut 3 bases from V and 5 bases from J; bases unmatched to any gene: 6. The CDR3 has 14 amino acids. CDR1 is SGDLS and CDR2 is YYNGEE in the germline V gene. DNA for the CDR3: TGTGCCAGCAGCGCCGGACAGGGATGGGAGACCCAGTACTTC. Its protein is CASSAGQGWETQYF.

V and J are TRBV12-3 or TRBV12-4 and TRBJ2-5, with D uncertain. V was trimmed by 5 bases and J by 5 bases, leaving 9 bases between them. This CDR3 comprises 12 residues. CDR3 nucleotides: TGTGCCAGCAGTCCGCATCGGGAGACCCAGTACTTC. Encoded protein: CASSPHRETQYF.

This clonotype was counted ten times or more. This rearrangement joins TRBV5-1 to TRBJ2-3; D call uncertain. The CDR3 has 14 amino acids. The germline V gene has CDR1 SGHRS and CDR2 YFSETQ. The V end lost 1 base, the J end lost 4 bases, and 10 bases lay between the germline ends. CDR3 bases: TGCGCCAGCAGCTTGCCATTAGCCGCAGATACGCAGTATTTT. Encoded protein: CASSLPLAADTQYF.

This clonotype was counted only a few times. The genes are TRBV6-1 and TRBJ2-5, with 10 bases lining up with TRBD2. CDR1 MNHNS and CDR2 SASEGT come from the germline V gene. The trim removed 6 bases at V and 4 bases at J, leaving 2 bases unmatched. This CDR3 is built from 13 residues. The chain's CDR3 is CASRIAGGETQYF. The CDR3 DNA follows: TGTGCCAGCAGGATAGCGGGAGGAGAGACCCAGTACTTC.

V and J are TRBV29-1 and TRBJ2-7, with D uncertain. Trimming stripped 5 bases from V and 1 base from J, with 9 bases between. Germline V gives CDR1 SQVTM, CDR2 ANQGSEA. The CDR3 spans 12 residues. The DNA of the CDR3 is TGCAGCGTTCAGACTGGTTCCTACGAGCAGTACTTC. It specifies CSVQTGSYEQYF.

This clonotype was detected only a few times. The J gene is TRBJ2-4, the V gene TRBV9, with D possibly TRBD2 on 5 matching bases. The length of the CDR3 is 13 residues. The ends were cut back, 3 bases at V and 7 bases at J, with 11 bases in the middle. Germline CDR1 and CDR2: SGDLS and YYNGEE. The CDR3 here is CASSGRGLNIQYF. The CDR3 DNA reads TGTGCCAGCAGCGGAAGAGGGTTGAACATTCAGTACTTC.

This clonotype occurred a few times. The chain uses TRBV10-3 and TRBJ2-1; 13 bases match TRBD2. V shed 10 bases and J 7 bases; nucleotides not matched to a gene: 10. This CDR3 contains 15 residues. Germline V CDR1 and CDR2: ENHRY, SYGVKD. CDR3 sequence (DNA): TGTGCCACCGAAATTCGACTAGCGGGAGGAAATGAGCAGTTCTTC. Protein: CATEIRLAGGNEQFF.

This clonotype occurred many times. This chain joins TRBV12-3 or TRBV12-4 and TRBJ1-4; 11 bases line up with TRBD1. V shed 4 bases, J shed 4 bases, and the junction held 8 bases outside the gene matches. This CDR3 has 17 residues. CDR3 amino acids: CASSSWTGGEDNEKLFF. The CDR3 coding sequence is TGTGCCAGCAGTTCGTGGACAGGGGGCGAGGATAATGAAAAACTGTTTTTT.

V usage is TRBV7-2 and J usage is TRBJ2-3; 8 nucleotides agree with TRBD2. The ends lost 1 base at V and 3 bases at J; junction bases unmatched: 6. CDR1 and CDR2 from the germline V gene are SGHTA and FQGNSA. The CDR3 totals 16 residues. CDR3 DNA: TGTGCCAGCAGCTTAGTAGCGGGGAGTATGACAGATACGCAGTATTTT. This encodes CASSLVAGSMTDTQYF.

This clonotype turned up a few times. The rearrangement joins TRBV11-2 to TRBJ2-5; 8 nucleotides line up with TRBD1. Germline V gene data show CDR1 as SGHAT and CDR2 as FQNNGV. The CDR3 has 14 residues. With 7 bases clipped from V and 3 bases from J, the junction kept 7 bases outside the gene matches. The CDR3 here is CASTTGGREETQYF. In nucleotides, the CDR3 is TGTGCCAGCACCACAGGGGGGAGAGAAGAGACCCAGTACTTC.

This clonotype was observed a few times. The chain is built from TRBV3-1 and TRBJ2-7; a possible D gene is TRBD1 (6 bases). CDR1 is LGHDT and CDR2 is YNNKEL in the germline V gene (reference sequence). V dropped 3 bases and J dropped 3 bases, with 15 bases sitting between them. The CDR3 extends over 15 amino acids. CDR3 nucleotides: TGTGCCAGCAGCCATCCGCTCAGGGGCGGCTACGAGCAGTACTTC. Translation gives CASSHPLRGGYEQYF.

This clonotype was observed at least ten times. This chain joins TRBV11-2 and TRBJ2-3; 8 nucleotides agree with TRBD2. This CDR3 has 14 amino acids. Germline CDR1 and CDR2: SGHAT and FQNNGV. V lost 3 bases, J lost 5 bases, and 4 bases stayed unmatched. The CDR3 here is CASSFPAGVDTQYF. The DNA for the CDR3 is TGTGCCAGCAGCTTCCCAGCGGGAGTAGATACGCAGTATTTT.

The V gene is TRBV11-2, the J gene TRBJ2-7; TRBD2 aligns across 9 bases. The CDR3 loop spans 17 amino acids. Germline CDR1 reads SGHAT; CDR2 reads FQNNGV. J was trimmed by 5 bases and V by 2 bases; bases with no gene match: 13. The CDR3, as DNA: TGTGCCAGCAGCTTAAATCGTAGCGGGAGAATTGGCCACGAGCAGTACTTC. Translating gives CASSLNRSGRIGHEQYF.

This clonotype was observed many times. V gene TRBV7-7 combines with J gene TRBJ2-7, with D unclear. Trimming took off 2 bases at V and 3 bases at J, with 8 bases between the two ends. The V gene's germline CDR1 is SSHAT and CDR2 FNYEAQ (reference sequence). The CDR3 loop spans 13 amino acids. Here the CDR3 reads CASSLFGGYEQYF. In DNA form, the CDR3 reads TGTGCCAGCAGCTTATTCGGTGGCTACGAGCAGTACTTC.

CDR3 bases: TGCAGTGCCAGACAGGGACGCACAGATACGCAGTATTTT. Amino acids: CSARQGRTDTQYF. The chain joins TRBV20-1 to TRBJ2-3; TRBD1 agrees at 7 bases. The germline V gene encodes CDR1 DFQATT and CDR2 SNEGSKA (reference sequence). The length of the CDR3 is 13 residues. V gave up 6 bases and J gave up 1 base; unmatched junction bases: 4.

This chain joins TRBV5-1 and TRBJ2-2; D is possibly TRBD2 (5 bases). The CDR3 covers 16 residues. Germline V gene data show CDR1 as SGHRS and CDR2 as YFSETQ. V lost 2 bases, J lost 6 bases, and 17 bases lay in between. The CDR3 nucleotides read TGCGCCAGCAGCTTTGAGGCTAGCCGTATCTCCGGGGAGCTGTTTTTT. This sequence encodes CASSFEASRISGELFF. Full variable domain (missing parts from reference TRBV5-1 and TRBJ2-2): KAGVTQTPRYLIKTRGQQVTLSCSPISGHRSVSWYQQTPGQGLQFLFEYFSETQRNKGNFPGRFSGRQFSNSRSEMNVSTLELGDSALYLCASSFEASRISGELFFGEGSRLTVL.

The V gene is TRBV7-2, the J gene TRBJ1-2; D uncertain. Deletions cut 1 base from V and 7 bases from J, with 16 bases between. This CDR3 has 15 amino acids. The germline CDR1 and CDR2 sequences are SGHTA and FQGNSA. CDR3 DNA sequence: TGTGCCAGCAGCTTAGACAACACCCGAAGAGGTGGCTACACCTTC. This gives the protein CASSLDNTRRGGYTF.

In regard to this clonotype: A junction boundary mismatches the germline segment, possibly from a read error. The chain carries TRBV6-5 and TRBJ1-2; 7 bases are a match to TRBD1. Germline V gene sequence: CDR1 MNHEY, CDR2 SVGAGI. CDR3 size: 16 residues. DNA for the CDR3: TGTGTCAGCAGTTACTCCGCAGATTACAGGGGAGGGGGCTACACCTTC. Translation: CVSSYSADYRGGGYTF.

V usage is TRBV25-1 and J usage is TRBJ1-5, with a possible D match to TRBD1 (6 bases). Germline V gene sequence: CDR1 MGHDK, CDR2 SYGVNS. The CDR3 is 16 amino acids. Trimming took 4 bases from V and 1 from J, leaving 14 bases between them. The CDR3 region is CASSGDTGYSNQPQHF. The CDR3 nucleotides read TGTGCCAGCAGTGGGGACACAGGATACAGCAATCAGCCCCAGCATTTT.

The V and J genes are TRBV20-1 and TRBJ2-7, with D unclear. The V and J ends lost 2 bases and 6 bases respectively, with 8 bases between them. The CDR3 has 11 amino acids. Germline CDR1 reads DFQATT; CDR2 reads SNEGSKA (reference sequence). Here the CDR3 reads CSARILTEQYF. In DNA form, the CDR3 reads TGCAGTGCTAGAATTCTTACCGAGCAGTACTTC.

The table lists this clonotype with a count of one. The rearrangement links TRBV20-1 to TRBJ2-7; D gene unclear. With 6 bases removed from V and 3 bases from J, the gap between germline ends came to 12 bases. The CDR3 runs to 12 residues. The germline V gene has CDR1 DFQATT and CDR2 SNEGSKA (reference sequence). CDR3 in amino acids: CSAQDGFYEQYF. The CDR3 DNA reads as TGCAGTGCCCAGGACGGTTTCTACGAGCAGTACTTC.

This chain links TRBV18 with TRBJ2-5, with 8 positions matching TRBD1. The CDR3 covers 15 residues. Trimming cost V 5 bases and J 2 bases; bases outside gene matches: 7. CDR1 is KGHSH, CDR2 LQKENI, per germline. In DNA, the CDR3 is TGTGCCAGCTCAGTTGGACAGGGAGGACAAGAGACCCAGTACTTC. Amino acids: CASSVGQGGQETQYF.